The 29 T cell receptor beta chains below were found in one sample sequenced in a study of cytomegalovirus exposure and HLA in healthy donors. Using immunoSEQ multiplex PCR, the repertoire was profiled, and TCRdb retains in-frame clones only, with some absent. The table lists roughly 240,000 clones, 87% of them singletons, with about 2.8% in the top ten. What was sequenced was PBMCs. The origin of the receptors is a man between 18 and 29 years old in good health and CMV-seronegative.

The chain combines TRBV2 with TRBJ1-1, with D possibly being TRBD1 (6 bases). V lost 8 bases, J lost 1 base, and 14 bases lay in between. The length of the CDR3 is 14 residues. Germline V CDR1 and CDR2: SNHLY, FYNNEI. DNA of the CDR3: TGTGCCAGCGAAGAGGGGGTTGCGAACACTGAAGCTTTCTTT. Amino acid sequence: CASEEGVANTEAFF.

The CDR3 nucleotides are TGTGCCAGCAGCCAAGAAACAGGGGGCGTCGGCTACACCTTC. Its protein product is CASSQETGGVGYTF. The J gene is TRBJ1-2, the V gene TRBV4-2, with 9 bases that match TRBD1. This CDR3 spans 14 amino acids. Germline V gene sequence: CDR1 LGHNA, CDR2 YNFKEQ. V was clipped by 0 bases and J by 8 bases; unmatched bases: 4.

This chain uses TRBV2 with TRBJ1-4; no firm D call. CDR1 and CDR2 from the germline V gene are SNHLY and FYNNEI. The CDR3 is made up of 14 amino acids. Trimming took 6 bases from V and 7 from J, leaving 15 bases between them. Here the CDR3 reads CASSRLVGPEKLFF. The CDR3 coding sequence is TGTGCCAGCAGCCGACTAGTCGGACCTGAAAAACTGTTTTTT.

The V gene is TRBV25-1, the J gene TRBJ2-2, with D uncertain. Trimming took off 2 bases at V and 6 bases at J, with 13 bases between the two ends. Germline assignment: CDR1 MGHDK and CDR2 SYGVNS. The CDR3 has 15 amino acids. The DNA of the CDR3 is TGTGCCAGCAGTGAACCCGAGAGCTCTCCCGGGGAGCTGTTTTTT. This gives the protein CASSEPESSPGELFF.

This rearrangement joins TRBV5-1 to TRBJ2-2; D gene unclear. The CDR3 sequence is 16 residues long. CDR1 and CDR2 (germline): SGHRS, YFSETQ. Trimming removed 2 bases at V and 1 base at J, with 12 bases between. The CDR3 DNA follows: TGCGCCAGCAGCTTTATCAGCGCCGGGAACACCGGGGAGCTGTTTTTT. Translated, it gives CASSFISAGNTGELFF.

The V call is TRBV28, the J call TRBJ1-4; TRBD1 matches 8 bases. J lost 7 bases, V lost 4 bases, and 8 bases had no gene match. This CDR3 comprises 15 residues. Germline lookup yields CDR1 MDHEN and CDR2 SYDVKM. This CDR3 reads CASSSPTGGAEKLFF. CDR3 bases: TGTGCCAGCAGTTCCCCCACAGGGGGGGCTGAAAAACTGTTTTTT.

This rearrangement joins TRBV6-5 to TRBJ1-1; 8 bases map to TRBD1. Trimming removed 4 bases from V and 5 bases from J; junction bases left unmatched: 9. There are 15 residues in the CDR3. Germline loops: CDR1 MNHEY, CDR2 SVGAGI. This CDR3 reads CASSFDRGMTTEAFF. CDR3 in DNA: TGTGCCAGCAGTTTTGACAGGGGTATGACAACTGAAGCTTTCTTT.

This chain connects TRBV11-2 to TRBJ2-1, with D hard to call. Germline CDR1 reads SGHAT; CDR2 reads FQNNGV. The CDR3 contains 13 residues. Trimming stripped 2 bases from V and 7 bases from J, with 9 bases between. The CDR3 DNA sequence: TGTGCCAGCAGCTTAAATTTACGGAATGAGCAGTTCTTC. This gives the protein CASSLNLRNEQFF.

CDR3 bases: TGCGCCAGCGGGGAAGCGGGCACAGATACGCAGTATTTT. Encoded protein: CASGEAGTDTQYF. The V call is TRBV10-2, the J call TRBJ2-3; D perhaps matches TRBD2 (5 bases). V was trimmed by 8 bases and J by 1 base, leaving 10 bases between them. This CDR3 region has 13 residues. Germline V gene sequence: CDR1 WSHSY, CDR2 SAAADI.

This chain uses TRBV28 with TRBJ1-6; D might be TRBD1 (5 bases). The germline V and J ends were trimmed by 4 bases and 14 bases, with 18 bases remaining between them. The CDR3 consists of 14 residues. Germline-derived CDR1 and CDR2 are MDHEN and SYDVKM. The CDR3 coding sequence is TGTGCCAGCAGTTCCCGTGGGGGGGTTGAGGCCCTCCACTTT. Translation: CASSSRGGVEALHF.

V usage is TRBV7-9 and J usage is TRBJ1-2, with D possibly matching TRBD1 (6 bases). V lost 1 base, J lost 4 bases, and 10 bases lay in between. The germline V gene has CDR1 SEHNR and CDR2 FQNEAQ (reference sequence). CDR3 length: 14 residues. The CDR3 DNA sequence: TGTGCCAGCAGCTTAGTCCAGGGGAGCTATGGCTACACCTTC. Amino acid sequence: CASSLVQGSYGYTF.

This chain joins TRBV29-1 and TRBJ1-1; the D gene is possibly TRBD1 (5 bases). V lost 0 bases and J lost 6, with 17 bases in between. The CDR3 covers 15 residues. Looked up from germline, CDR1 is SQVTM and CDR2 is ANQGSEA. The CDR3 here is CSVEEGTGRRAEAFF. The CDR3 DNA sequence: TGCAGCGTTGAAGAAGGGACTGGTAGGAGGGCTGAAGCTTTCTTT. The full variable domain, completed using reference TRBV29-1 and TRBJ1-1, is SAVISQKPSRDICQRGTSLTIQCQVDSQVTMMFWYRQQPGQSLTLIATANQGSEATYESGFVIDKFPISRPNLTFSTLTVSNMSPEDSSIYLCSVEEGTGRRAEAFFGQGTRLTVV.

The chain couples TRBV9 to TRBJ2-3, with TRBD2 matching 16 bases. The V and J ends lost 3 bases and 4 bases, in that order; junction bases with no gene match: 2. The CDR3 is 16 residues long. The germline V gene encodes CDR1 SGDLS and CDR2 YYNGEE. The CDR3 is CASSAGTSGRADTQYF. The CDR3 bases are TGTGCCAGCAGCGCCGGGACTAGCGGGAGGGCAGATACGCAGTATTTT. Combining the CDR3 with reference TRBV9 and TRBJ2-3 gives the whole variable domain DSGVTQTPKHLITATGQRVTLRCSPRSGDLSVYWYQQSLDQGLQFLIQYYNGEERAKGNILERFSAQQFPDLHSELNLSSLELGDSALYFCASSAGTSGRADTQYFGPGTRLTVL.

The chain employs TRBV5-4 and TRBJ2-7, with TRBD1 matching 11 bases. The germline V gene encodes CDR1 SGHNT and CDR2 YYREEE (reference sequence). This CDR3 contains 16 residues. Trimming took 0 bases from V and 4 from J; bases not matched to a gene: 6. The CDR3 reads CASSLAEGQGGYEQYF. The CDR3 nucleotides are TGTGCCAGCAGCTTGGCCGAGGGACAGGGGGGTTACGAGCAGTACTTC.

CDR3 nucleotides: TGCAGCGTTGAGTCGGACAGGGTTAACTATGGCTACACCTTC. This gives the protein CSVESDRVNYGYTF. The chain carries TRBV29-1 and TRBJ1-2, with 8 bases matching TRBD1. The CDR3 is made up of 14 amino acids. With V trimmed by 3 bases and J by 1 base, 4 bases remained unmatched. Germline V gene data show CDR1 as SQVTM and CDR2 as ANQGSEA. Combining the CDR3 with reference TRBV29-1 and TRBJ1-2 gives the whole variable domain SAVISQKPSRDICQRGTSLTIQCQVDSQVTMMFWYRQQPGQSLTLIATANQGSEATYESGFVIDKFPISRPNLTFSTLTVSNMSPEDSSIYLCSVESDRVNYGYTFGSGTRLTVV.

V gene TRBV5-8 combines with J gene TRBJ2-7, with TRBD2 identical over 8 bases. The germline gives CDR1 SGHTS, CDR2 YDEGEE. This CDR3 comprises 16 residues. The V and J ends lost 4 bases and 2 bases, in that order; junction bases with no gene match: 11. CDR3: CASSPSPGLGPYEQYF. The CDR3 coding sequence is TGTGCCAGCAGCCCTAGCCCGGGACTAGGACCCTACGAGCAGTACTTC.

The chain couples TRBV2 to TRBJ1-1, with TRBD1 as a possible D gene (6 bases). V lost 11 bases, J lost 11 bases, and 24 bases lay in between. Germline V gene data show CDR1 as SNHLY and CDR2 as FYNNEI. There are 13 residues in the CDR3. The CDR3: CAGYPGTYALAFF. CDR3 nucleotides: TGTGCCGGCTACCCCGGGACATATGCGTTGGCTTTCTTT.

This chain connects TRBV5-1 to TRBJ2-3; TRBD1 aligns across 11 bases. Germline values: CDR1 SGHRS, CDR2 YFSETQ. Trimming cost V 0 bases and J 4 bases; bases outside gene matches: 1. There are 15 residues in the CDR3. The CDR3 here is CASSLGTGGADTQYF. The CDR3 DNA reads TGCGCCAGCAGCTTGGGGACAGGGGGCGCAGATACGCAGTATTTT.

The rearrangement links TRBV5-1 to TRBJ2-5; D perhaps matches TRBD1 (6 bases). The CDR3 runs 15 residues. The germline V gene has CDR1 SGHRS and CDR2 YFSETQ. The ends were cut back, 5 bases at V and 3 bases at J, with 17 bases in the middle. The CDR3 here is CASSFTGTREETQYF. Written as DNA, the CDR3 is TGCGCCAGCAGTTTTACAGGGACCAGGGAAGAGACCCAGTACTTC. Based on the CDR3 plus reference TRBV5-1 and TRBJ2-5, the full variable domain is KAGVTQTPRYLIKTRGQQVTLSCSPISGHRSVSWYQQTPGQGLQFLFEYFSETQRNKGNFPGRFSGRQFSNSRSEMNVSTLELGDSALYLCASSFTGTREETQYFGPGTRLLVL.

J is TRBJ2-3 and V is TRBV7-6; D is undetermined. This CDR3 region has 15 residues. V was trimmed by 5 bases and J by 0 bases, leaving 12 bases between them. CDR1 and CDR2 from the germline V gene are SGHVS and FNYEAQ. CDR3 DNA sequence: TGTGCCAGCAGCCGTAACCTGGCTAGCACAGATACGCAGTATTTT. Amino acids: CASSRNLASTDTQYF.

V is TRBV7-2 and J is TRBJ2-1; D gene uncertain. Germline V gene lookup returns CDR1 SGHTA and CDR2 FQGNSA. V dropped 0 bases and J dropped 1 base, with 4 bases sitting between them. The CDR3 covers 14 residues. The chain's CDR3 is CASSLASSYNEQFF. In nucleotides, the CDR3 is TGTGCCAGCAGCTTAGCGTCTTCCTACAATGAGCAGTTCTTC. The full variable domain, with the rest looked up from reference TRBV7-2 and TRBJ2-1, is GAGVSQSPSNKVTEKGKDVELRCDPISGHTALYWYRQSLGQGLEFLIYFQGNSAPDKSGLPSDRFSAERTGGSVSTLTIQRTQQEDSAVYLCASSLASSYNEQFFGPGTRLTVL.

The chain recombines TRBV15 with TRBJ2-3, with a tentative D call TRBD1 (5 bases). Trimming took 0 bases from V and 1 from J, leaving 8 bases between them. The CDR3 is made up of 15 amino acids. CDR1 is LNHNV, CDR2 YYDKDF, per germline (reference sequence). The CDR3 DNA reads TGTGCCACCAGCAGAGATGGGGCCGGCACAGATACGCAGTATTTT. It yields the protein CATSRDGAGTDTQYF.

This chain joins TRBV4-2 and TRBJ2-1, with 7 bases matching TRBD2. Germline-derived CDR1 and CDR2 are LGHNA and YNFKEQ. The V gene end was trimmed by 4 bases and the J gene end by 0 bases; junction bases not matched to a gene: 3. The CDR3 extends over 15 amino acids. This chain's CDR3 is CASSRAGASYNEQFF. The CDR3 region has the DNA TGTGCCAGCAGCCGGGCGGGAGCCTCCTACAATGAGCAGTTCTTC.

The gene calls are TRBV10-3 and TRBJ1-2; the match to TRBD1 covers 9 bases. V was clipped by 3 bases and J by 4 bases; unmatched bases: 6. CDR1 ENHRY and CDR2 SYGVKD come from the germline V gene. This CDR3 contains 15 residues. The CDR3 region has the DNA TGTGCCATCAGTGAAGGGGGACAGGGCCTCTATGGCTACACCTTC. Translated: CAISEGGQGLYGYTF.

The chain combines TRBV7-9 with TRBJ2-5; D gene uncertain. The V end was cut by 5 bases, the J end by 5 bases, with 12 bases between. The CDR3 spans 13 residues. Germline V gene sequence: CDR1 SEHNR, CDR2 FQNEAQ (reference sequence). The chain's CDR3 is CASSHALIETQYF. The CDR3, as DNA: TGTGCCAGCAGCCACGCGCTAATTGAGACCCAGTACTTC.

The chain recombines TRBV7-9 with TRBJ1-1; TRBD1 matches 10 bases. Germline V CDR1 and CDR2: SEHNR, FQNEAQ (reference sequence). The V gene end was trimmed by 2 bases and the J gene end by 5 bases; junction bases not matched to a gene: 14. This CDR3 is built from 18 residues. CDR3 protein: CASSLTKTGGNRWTEAFF. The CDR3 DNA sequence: TGTGCCAGCAGCTTAACAAAGACAGGGGGCAACAGATGGACTGAAGCTTTCTTT.

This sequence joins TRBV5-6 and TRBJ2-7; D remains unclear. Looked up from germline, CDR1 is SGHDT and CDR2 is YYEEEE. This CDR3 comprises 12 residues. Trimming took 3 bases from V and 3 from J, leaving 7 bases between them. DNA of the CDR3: TGTGCCAGCAGCTCGACTTACTACGAGCAGTACTTC. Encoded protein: CASSSTYYEQYF.

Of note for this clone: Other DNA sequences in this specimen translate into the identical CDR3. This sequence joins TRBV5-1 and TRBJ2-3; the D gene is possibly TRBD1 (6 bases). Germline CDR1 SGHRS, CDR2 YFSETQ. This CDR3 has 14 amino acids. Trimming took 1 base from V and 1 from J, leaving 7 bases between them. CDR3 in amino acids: CASSLRQGTDTQYF. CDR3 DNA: TGCGCCAGCAGCTTGCGACAGGGCACAGATACGCAGTATTTT.

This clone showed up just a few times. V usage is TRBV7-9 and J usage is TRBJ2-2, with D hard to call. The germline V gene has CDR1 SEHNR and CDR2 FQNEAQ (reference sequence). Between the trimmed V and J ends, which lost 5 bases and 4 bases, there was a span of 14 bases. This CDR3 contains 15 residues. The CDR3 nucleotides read TGTGCCAGCAGCCCACAGAACCGAGCCACCGGGGAGCTGTTTTTT. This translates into CASSPQNRATGELFF.